These 22 T cell receptor beta chains originate from one sample sequenced in a study of cytomegalovirus exposure and HLA in healthy donors. PCR amplification relied on 60 Vbeta primers (plus 13 Jbeta primers). TCRdb's table, derived via immunoSEQ multiplex PCR, lists solely in-frame clones and lacks some. The profile covers some 44,000 clones, with around 90% appearing a single time and around 8% taken by the ten largest. Input material: PBMCs. The receptors were gathered from a woman aged 35 to 49 in good health and CMV-seropositive.

The chain uses TRBV7-3 and TRBJ1-1, with D uncertain. The CDR3 is 14 amino acids. Trimming left V 3 bases short and J 3 bases short, with 11 bases between. The V gene's germline CDR1 is SGHTA and CDR2 FQGTGA. This chain's CDR3 is CASSLRGRDTEAFF. CDR3 DNA sequence: TGTGCCAGCAGCTTGCGAGGGAGGGACACTGAAGCTTTCTTT.

The chain recombines TRBV30 with TRBJ2-1, with 8 bases fitting TRBD1. The CDR3 extends over 13 amino acids. Germline V gene data show CDR1 as GTSNPN and CDR2 as SVGIG (reference sequence). V lost 1 base and J lost 7; bases outside the gene matches: 3. The CDR3 sequence: CAWSGQGLNEQFF. The CDR3, as DNA: TGTGCCTGGAGTGGACAGGGGCTGAATGAGCAGTTCTTC.

The chain carries TRBV30 and TRBJ2-7; D perhaps matches TRBD2 (5 bases). The CDR3 contains 14 residues. The germline V and J ends were trimmed by 5 bases and 0 bases, with 14 bases remaining between them. CDR1 and CDR2 (germline): GTSNPN, SVGIG (reference sequence). CDR3 DNA sequence: TGTGCCTGGCGGGGTGAGGGATACTCCTACGAGCAGTACTTC. Protein: CAWRGEGYSYEQYF.

A single count supports this clone. For the CDR3, the DNA is TGTGCCAGCAGCCCTCGCCTGCACGGGGGGGTGGGTGAGCAGTTCTTC. Encoded protein: CASSPRLHGGVGEQFF. The V gene is TRBV14, the J gene TRBJ2-1, with 8 bases identical to TRBD2. Per the germline V gene, CDR1 is SGHDN and CDR2 is FVKESK. Germline trimming cut 4 bases from V and 9 bases from J; bases unmatched to any gene: 14. The CDR3 is 16 residues long.

This clone was seen a few times. This chain connects TRBV11-3 to TRBJ2-1; 9 bases align to TRBD1. This CDR3 region has 15 residues. V lost 1 base and J lost 5; bases outside the gene matches: 3. CDR1 and CDR2 (germline): SGHNT, YENEEA. CDR3 sequence reads: CASSLGTGAHNEQFF. As DNA, the CDR3 is TGTGCCAGCAGCTTAGGGACAGGGGCTCACAATGAGCAGTTCTTC. The full variable domain, completed using reference TRBV11-3 and TRBJ2-1, is EAGVVQSPRYKIIEKKQPVAFWCNPISGHNTLYWYLQNLGQGPELLIRYENEEAVDDSQLPKDRFSAERLKGVDSTLKIQPAELGDSAVYLCASSLGTGAHNEQFFGPGTRLTVL.

This clone was observed once. This chain uses TRBV2 with TRBJ2-5; TRBD2 aligns across 9 bases. Germline V gene data show CDR1 as SNHLY and CDR2 as FYNNEI. V gave up 5 bases and J gave up 6 bases; unmatched junction bases: 16. The CDR3 has 17 residues. Written as DNA, the CDR3 is TGTGCCAGCAGTAGCGACCCGACTAGCGGCGCCCTGAAGACCCAGTACTTC. Its protein product is CASSSDPTSGALKTQYF.

The chain carries TRBV7-2 and TRBJ2-7, with D unresolved. Trimming took 5 bases from V and 0 from J, leaving 11 bases between them. The CDR3 is made up of 14 amino acids. Germline V gene data show CDR1 as SGHTA and CDR2 as FQGNSA. The CDR3 DNA reads as TGTGCCAGCAGCCATCCTTCGGGCTCCTACGAGCAGTACTTC. Its translation: CASSHPSGSYEQYF.

This rearrangement joins TRBV19 to TRBJ1-6; D is uncertain. The ends were cut back, 7 bases at V and 7 bases at J, with 11 bases in the middle. This CDR3 region has 13 residues. Germline V CDR1 and CDR2: LNHDA, SQIVND (reference sequence). CDR3 in amino acids: CASMESRNSPLHF. In DNA, the CDR3 is TGTGCCAGTATGGAGTCTAGGAATTCACCCCTCCACTTT.

This chain joins TRBV28 and TRBJ2-5; D uncertain. The J call may be incorrect, as the DNA end agrees better with TRBJ2-7. The CDR3 extends over 14 amino acids. Germline CDR1 is MDHEN and CDR2 is SYDVKM. In DNA form, the CDR3 reads TGTGCCAGCAGTTTATGGACAAACCTCTACGAGCAGTACTTC. It encodes CASSLWTNLYEQYF.

This chain links TRBV7-9 with TRBJ1-2; D remains unclear. V lost 5 bases, J lost 3 bases, and 10 bases lay in between. In germline, CDR1 is SEHNR, CDR2 FQNEAQ (reference sequence). This CDR3 contains 13 residues. The CDR3 here is CASSVTADYGYTF. The CDR3 region has the DNA TGTGCCAGCAGCGTAACAGCAGACTATGGCTACACCTTC. Based on the CDR3 plus reference TRBV7-9 and TRBJ1-2, the full variable domain is DTGVSQNPRHKITKRGQNVTFRCDPISEHNRLYWYRQTLGQGPEFLTYFQNEAQLEKSRLLSDRFSAERPKGSFSTLEIQRTEQGDSAMYLCASSVTADYGYTFGSGTRLTVV.

This rearrangement joins TRBV27 to TRBJ1-2; D ambiguous. Germline CDR1 and CDR2: MNHEY and SMNVEV (reference sequence). The CDR3 has 15 residues. V was pared by 0 bases and J by 8 bases, with 16 bases between. The CDR3 loop is CASSLSVGRESGYTF. Written as DNA, the CDR3 is TGTGCCAGCAGTTTATCAGTTGGTCGGGAAAGCGGCTACACCTTC.

This chain uses TRBV5-4 with TRBJ2-5; 12 nucleotides align to TRBD1. Judging by the DNA end, TRBJ2-7 fits better; the J call may be wrong. Germline V CDR1 and CDR2: SGHNT, YYREEE (reference sequence). There are 15 residues in the CDR3. CDR3 bases: TGTGCCAGCAGCTTGGTGGGACAGGGGGCTTACGAGCAGTACTTC. It codes for CASSLVGQGAYEQYF.

The chain carries TRBV5-4 and TRBJ2-1; D is unclear. This CDR3 is 15 amino acids long. V lost 1 base and J lost 4, with 12 bases in between. Per the germline V gene, CDR1 is SGHNT and CDR2 is YYREEE (reference sequence). The CDR3 here is CASSLRSGWYNEQFF. The DNA of the CDR3 is TGTGCCAGCAGCTTGAGATCCGGGTGGTACAATGAGCAGTTCTTC.

The chain combines TRBV9 with TRBJ2-1; 10 nucleotides match TRBD2. The germline V gene encodes CDR1 SGDLS and CDR2 YYNGEE. CDR3 length: 14 residues. With 2 bases clipped from V and 6 bases from J, the junction kept 2 bases outside the gene matches. The CDR3 is CASSVTSGVNEQFF. Written as DNA, the CDR3 is TGTGCCAGCAGCGTTACTAGCGGGGTCAATGAGCAGTTCTTC.

V is TRBV15 and J is TRBJ2-1, with 7 positions matching TRBD2. There are 16 residues in the CDR3. CDR1 and CDR2 from the germline V gene are LNHNV and YYDKDF (reference sequence). The V and J ends lost 5 bases and 8 bases, in that order; junction bases with no gene match: 15. CDR3 coding DNA: TGTGCCACCAGCCGCCGTGGACTAGAATTTCGGGATGAGCAGTTCTTC. Encoded protein: CATSRRGLEFRDEQFF.

The V gene is TRBV2, the J gene TRBJ2-7, with 11 positions matching TRBD2. This CDR3 is 15 amino acids long. V shed 4 bases, J shed 1 base, and the junction held 3 bases outside the gene matches. Germline V gives CDR1 SNHLY, CDR2 FYNNEI. CDR3 sequence (DNA): TGTGCCAGCAGTGTCGGACTAGCGGGTTCCTACGAGCAGTACTTC. This encodes CASSVGLAGSYEQYF. The whole variable domain, remainder taken from reference TRBV2 and TRBJ2-7, is EPEVTQTPSHQVTQMGQEVILRCVPISNHLYFYWYRQILGQKVEFLVSFYNNEISEKSEIFDDQFSVERPDGSNFTLKIRSTKLEDSAMYFCASSVGLAGSYEQYFGPGTRLTVT.

This sequence joins TRBV27 and TRBJ2-7; perhaps TRBD2 as D (5 bases). Trimming stripped 7 bases from V and 0 bases from J, with 10 bases between. Germline values: CDR1 MNHEY, CDR2 SMNVEV (reference sequence). This CDR3 region has 13 residues. The CDR3 nucleotides read TGTGCCAGCAAGCGTACTAGCTCCTACGAGCAGTACTTC. This encodes CASKRTSSYEQYF.

The V call is TRBV10-1, the J call TRBJ1-6; 7 bases align to TRBD1. The V gene's germline CDR1 is WNHNN and CDR2 SYGVQD (reference sequence). Losses at the gene ends were 8 bases for V and 10 bases for J; bases not matched to a gene: 5. This CDR3 has 12 residues. The CDR3 DNA is TGCGCCAGCGGGACAGTAGGATCACCCCTCCACTTT. Protein sequence: CASGTVGSPLHF.

The genes are TRBV7-2 and TRBJ2-1; possible D gene TRBD2, 7 bases. The CDR3 has 16 residues. V was cut by 1 base and J by 10 bases, with 20 bases left in between. Germline loops: CDR1 SGHTA, CDR2 FQGNSA. CDR3 sequence (DNA): TGTGCCAGCAGCTTAGGGGGGGGCCAATCACAATGGGAGCAGTTCTTC. It codes for CASSLGGGQSQWEQFF.

This clone has only one observation. This chain uses TRBV7-9 with TRBJ1-4, with 8 bases lining up with TRBD1. Trimming cost V 4 bases and J 4 bases; bases outside gene matches: 5. The CDR3 runs to 15 residues. From germline, CDR1 is SEHNR and CDR2 FQNEAQ (reference sequence). The CDR3 bases are TGTGCCAGCAGCTCCCGGGACAGGCTTAATGAAAAACTGTTTTTT. Translation: CASSSRDRLNEKLFF.

The chain combines TRBV19 with TRBJ2-5; 8 nucleotides agree with TRBD1. CDR1 is LNHDA and CDR2 is SQIVND in the germline V gene (reference sequence). The CDR3 is made up of 14 amino acids. The V gene end was trimmed by 1 base and the J gene end by 4 bases; junction bases not matched to a gene: 2. The chain's CDR3 is CASSIGTGRETQYF. The CDR3 DNA reads TGTGCCAGTAGTATAGGGACAGGGCGAGAGACCCAGTACTTC.

The chain carries TRBV11-2 and TRBJ1-4, with TRBD1 identical over 9 bases. The CDR3 totals 15 residues. Unmatched junction bases numbered 4, after V lost 4 bases and J lost 4 bases. In germline, CDR1 is SGHAT, CDR2 FQNNGV. The CDR3 loop reads CASSSRTGDNEKLFF. Here the CDR3 DNA reads TGTGCCAGCAGCTCAAGGACAGGGGATAATGAAAAACTGTTTTTT.